This entry lists 9 T cell receptor beta chains sequenced from one sample in a study of T cell repertoires and HLA-DP antigens (dated by TCRdb to the late 2010s). No antigen is known for these receptors. Libraries were prepared through the immunoSEQ multiplex PCR assay. TCRdb took over this immuneACCESS table, retaining in-frame rearrangements with V and J assigned. Such tables are incomplete; in checked studies, under half of the missing clones stem from an unresolved V gene, and the remainder is unexplained. For this sample the table gives 55,000 to 80,000 clones, of which about 80% were detected only once. The top ten clonotypes cover around 1.6% of the sample. The sample was CD4+ T cells from PBMCs. The receptors were sampled from a man in his 60s in good health and CMV-seronegative.

As DNA, the CDR3 is TGCGCCAGCAGCTTGCCCAGCGGGAGGGGCACAGATACGCAGTATTTT. Protein: CASSLPSGRGTDTQYF. The chain employs TRBV5-1 and TRBJ2-3; 10 nucleotides align to TRBD2. Per germline, CDR1 SGHRS and CDR2 YFSETQ. This CDR3 has 16 residues. After removal of 1 base from V and 1 base from J, the junction contained 3 bases not matched to a gene. Supplemented by reference TRBV5-1 and TRBJ2-3, the full variable domain reads KAGVTQTPRYLIKTRGQQVTLSCSPISGHRSVSWYQQTPGQGLQFLFEYFSETQRNKGNFPGRFSGRQFSNSRSEMNVSTLELGDSALYLCASSLPSGRGTDTQYFGPGTRLTVL.

The chain has TRBV7-3 and TRBJ2-2; 7 bases fit TRBD1. V gave up 2 bases and J gave up 2 bases; unmatched junction bases: 2. This CDR3 has 15 amino acids. Germline V CDR1 and CDR2: SGHTA, FQGTGA. The CDR3 DNA follows: TGTGCCAGCAGCTTAGGACAGGTTAACACCGGGGAGCTGTTTTTT. It is translated as CASSLGQVNTGELFF.

In its sample, this clone was seen once. The chain joins TRBV7-2 to TRBJ1-5; D not resolved. This CDR3 has 12 residues. With 2 bases removed from V and 3 bases from J, the gap between germline ends came to 2 bases. CDR1 is SGHTA, CDR2 FQGNSA, per germline. CDR3 residues: CASSLFNQPQHF. Here the CDR3 DNA reads TGTGCCAGCAGCTTATTCAATCAGCCCCAGCATTTT.

This chain uses TRBV7-2 with TRBJ2-7, with 8 bases aligning to TRBD1. CDR1 and CDR2 from the germline V gene are SGHTA and FQGNSA. The CDR3 totals 16 residues. The V gene end was trimmed by 0 bases and the J gene end by 3 bases; junction bases not matched to a gene: 7. The CDR3 protein is CASSLAWQGAGYEQYF. In DNA, the CDR3 is TGTGCCAGCAGCTTAGCGTGGCAGGGGGCAGGCTACGAGCAGTACTTC.

The CDR3 here is CAIGLAGAGGYEQYF. As DNA, the CDR3 is TGTGCCATCGGACTAGCGGGGGCCGGAGGCTACGAGCAGTACTTC. This chain links TRBV10-3 with TRBJ2-7; TRBD2 matches at 13 bases. Germline V gene sequence: CDR1 ENHRY, CDR2 SYGVKD. The CDR3 runs to 15 residues. The V and J ends lost 8 bases and 3 bases, in that order; junction bases with no gene match: 7.

This sequence joins TRBV7-2 and TRBJ1-6, with D perhaps TRBD1 (6 bases). Germline loops: CDR1 SGHTA, CDR2 FQGNSA. V was pared by 5 bases and J by 9 bases, with 11 bases between. The CDR3 is 13 residues long. This chain's CDR3 is CASSLGQTSPLHF. In DNA form, the CDR3 reads TGTGCCAGCAGCCTAGGACAGACTTCACCCCTCCACTTT.

V usage is TRBV5-6 and J usage is TRBJ2-3, with TRBD2 identical over 8 bases. V shed 4 bases and J 2 bases; nucleotides not matched to a gene: 9. Germline CDR1 and CDR2: SGHDT and YYEEEE. The CDR3 extends over 16 amino acids. The CDR3 DNA reads as TGTGCCAGCAGCGTCTTTAGCGGGAACCCCACAGATACGCAGTATTTT. It encodes CASSVFSGNPTDTQYF.

The J gene is TRBJ2-7, the V gene TRBV7-2; 8 bases agree with TRBD1. J lost 6 bases, V lost 3 bases, and 7 bases had no gene match. CDR3 length: 14 residues. Germline V lookup: CDR1 SGHTA, CDR2 FQGNSA. The CDR3 DNA reads as TGTGCCAGCAGCTTGGGCCCCAGGGGGCTCGAGCAGTACGTC. Protein product: CASSLGPRGLEQYV.

J is TRBJ2-2 and V is TRBV6-5, with 7 bases that match TRBD1. Germline CDR1 and CDR2: MNHEY and SVGAGI. The CDR3 runs 14 residues. V lost 2 bases, J lost 6 bases, and 3 bases stayed unmatched. As DNA, the CDR3 is TGTGCCAGCAGTTACAGCAGGGGGTCCGGGGAGCTGTTTTTT. It is translated as CASSYSRGSGELFF.